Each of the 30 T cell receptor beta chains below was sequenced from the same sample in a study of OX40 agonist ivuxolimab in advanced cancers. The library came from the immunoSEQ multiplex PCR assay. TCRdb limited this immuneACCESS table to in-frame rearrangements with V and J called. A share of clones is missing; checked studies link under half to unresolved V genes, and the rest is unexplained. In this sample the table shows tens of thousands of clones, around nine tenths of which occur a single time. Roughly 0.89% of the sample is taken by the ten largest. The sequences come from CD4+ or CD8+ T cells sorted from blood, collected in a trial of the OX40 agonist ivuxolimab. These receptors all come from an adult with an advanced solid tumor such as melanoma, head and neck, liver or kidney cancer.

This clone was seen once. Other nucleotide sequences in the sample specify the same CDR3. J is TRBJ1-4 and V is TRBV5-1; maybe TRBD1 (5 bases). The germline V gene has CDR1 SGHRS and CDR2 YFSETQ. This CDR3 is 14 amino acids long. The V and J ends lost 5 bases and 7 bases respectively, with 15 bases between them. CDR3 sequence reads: CASSVGQGGEKLFF. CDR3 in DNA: TGCGCCAGCAGTGTGGGGCAGGGTGGTGAAAAACTGTTTTTT.

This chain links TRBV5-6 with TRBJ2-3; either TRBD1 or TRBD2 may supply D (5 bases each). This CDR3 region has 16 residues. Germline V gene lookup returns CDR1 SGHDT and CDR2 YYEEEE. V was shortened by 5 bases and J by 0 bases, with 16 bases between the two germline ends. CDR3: CASSRDRWDSTDTQYF. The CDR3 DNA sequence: TGTGCCAGCAGTCGGGATAGGTGGGACAGCACAGATACGCAGTATTTT.

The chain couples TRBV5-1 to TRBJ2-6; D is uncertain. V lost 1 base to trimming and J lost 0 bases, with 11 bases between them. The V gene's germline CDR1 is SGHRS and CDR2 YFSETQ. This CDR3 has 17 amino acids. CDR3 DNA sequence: TGCGCCAGCAGCTTGAATGACGGTTACTCTGGGGCCAACGTCCTGACTTTC. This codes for CASSLNDGYSGANVLTF.

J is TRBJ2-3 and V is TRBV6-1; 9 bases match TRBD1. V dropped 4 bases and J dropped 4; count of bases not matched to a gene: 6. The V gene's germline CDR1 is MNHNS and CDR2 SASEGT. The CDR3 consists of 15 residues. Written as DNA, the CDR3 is TGTGCCAGCAGTGTTACAGGGGGCGCTTCAGATACGCAGTATTTT. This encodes CASSVTGGASDTQYF.

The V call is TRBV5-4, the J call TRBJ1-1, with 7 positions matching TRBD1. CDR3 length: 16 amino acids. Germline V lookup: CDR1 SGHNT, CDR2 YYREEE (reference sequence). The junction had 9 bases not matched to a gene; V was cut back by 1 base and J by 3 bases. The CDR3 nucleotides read TGTGCCAGCAGCTTGCAACAGGGGTTGGGGGACACTGAAGCTTTCTTT. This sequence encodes CASSLQQGLGDTEAFF.

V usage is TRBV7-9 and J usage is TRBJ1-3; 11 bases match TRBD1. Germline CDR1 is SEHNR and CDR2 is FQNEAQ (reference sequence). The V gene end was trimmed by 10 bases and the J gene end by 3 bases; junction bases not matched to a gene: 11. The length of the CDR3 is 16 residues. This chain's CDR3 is CAIGQGALIFGNTIYF. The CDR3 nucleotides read TGTGCCATAGGACAGGGGGCGCTTATTTTTGGAAACACCATATATTTT.

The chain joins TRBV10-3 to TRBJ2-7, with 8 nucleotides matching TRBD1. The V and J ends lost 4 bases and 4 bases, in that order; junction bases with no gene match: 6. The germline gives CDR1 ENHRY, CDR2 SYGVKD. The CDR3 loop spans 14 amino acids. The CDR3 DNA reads TGTGCCATCAGTGCCCAGGGGGCGGGATACGAGCAGTACTTC. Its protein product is CAISAQGAGYEQYF.

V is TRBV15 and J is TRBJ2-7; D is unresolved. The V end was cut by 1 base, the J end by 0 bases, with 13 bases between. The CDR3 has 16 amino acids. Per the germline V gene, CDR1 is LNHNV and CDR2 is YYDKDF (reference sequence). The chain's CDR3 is CATSRANSQRSYEQYF. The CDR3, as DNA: TGTGCCACCAGCAGAGCGAATTCACAGCGCTCCTACGAGCAGTACTTC.

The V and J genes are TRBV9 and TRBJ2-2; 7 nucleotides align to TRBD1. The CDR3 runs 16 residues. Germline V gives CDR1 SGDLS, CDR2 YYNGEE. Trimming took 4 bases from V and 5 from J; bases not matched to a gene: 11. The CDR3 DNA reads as TGTGCCAGCAGCCCTCCTGGGACAGCTGCGACCGGGGAGCTGTTTTTT. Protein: CASSPPGTAATGELFF. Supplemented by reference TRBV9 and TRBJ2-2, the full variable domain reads DSGVTQTPKHLITATGQRVTLRCSPRSGDLSVYWYQQSLDQGLQFLIQYYNGEERAKGNILERFSAQQFPDLHSELNLSSLELGDSALYFCASSPPGTAATGELFFGEGSRLTVL.

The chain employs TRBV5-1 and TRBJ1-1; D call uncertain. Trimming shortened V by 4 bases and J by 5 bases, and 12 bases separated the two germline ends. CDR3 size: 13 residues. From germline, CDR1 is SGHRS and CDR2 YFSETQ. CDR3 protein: CASSLRTETEAFF. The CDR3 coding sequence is TGCGCCAGCAGCCTCCGGACCGAAACTGAAGCTTTCTTT.

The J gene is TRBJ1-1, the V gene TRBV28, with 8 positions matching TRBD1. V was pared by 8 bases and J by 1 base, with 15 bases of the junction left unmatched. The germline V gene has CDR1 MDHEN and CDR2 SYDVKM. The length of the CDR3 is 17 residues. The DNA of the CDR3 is TGTGCCAGCTTAATAGGGGGCAGGGGGCAGGGGAACACTGAAGCTTTCTTT. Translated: CASLIGGRGQGNTEAFF. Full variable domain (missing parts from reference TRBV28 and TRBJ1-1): DVKVTQSSRYLVKRTGEKVFLECVQDMDHENMFWYRQDPGLGLRLIYFSYDVKMKEKGDIPEGYSVSREKKERFSLILESASTNQTSMYLCASLIGGRGQGNTEAFFGQGTRLTVV.

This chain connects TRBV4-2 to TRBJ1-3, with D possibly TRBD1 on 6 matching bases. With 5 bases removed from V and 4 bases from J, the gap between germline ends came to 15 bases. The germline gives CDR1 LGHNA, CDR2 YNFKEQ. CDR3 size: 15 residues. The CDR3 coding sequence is TGTGCCAGCAGCACTTCAGGGGAGCAGGGAAACACCATATATTTT. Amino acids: CASSTSGEQGNTIYF.

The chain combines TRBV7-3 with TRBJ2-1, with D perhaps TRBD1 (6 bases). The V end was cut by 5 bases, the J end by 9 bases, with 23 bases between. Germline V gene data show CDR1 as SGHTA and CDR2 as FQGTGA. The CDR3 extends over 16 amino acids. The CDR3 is CASSPTRDTPLGEQFF. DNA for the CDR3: TGTGCCAGCAGCCCGACCCGGGACACCCCTCTCGGTGAGCAGTTCTTC.

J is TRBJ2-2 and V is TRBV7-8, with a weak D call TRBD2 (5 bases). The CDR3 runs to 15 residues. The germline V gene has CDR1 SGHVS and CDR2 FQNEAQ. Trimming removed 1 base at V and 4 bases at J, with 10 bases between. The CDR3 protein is CASSLVTAGTGELFF. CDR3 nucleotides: TGTGCCAGCAGCTTAGTCACTGCGGGCACCGGGGAGCTGTTTTTT.

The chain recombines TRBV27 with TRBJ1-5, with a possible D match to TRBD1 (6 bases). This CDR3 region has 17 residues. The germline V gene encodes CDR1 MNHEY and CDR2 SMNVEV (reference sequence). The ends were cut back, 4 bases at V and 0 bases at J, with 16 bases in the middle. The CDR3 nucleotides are TGTGCCAGCAGTTCTCGCCGGGACAACAGTAGCAATCAGCCCCAGCATTTT. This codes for CASSSRRDNSSNQPQHF.

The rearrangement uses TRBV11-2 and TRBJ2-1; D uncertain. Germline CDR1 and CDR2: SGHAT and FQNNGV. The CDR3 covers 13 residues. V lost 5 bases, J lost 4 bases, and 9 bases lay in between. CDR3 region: CASSLTGYNEQFF. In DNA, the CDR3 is TGTGCCAGCAGCCTTACCGGATACAATGAGCAGTTCTTC.

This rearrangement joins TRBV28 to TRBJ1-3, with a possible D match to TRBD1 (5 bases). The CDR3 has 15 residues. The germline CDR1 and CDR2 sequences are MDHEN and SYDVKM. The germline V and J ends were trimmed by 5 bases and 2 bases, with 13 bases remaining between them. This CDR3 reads CASSNQGQTGNTIYF. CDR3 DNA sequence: TGTGCCAGCAGTAATCAGGGTCAGACTGGAAACACCATATATTTT. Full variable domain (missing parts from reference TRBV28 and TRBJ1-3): DVKVTQSSRYLVKRTGEKVFLECVQDMDHENMFWYRQDPGLGLRLIYFSYDVKMKEKGDIPEGYSVSREKKERFSLILESASTNQTSMYLCASSNQGQTGNTIYFGEGSWLTVV.

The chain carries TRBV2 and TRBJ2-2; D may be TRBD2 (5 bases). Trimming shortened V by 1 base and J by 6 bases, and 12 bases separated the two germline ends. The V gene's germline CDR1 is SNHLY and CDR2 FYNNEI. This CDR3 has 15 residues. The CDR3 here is CASSEVGGVAGELFF. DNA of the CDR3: TGTGCCAGCAGTGAAGTAGGAGGCGTCGCCGGGGAGCTGTTTTTT.

The CDR3 region is CASSLLGAGVSNEQFF. Written as DNA, the CDR3 is TGTGCCAGCAGCCTCCTGGGAGCGGGAGTGTCGAATGAGCAGTTCTTC. The chain combines TRBV7-2 with TRBJ2-1; 8 bases map to TRBD2. Per the germline V gene, CDR1 is SGHTA and CDR2 is FQGNSA. V trimming: 5 bases; J trimming: 7 bases; junction bases outside the gene matches: 13. The CDR3 extends over 16 amino acids.

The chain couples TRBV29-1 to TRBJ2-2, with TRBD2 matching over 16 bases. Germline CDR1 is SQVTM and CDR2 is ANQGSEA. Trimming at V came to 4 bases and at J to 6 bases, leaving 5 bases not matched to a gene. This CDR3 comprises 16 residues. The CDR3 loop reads CSVVEGLAGGSGELFF. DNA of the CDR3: TGCAGCGTTGTTGAGGGACTAGCGGGAGGGTCCGGGGAGCTGTTTTTT.

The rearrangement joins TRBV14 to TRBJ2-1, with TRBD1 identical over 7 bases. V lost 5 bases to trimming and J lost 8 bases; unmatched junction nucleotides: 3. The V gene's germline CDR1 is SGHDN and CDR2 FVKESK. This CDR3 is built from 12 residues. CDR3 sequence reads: CASSSQGYEQFF. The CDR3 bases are TGTGCCAGCAGCTCACAGGGGTATGAGCAGTTCTTC.

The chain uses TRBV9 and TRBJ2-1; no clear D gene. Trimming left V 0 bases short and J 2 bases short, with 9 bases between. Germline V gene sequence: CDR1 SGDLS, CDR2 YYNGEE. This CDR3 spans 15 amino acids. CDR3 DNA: TGTGCCAGCAGCGTAGGCGGCCTTCCCTACAATGAGCAGTTCTTC. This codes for CASSVGGLPYNEQFF.

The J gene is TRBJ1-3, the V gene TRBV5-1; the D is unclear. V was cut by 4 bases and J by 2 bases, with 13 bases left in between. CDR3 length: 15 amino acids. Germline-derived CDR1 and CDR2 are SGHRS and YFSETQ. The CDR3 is CASSPSSVTGNTIYF. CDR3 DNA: TGCGCCAGCAGCCCGTCAAGTGTAACTGGAAACACCATATATTTT.

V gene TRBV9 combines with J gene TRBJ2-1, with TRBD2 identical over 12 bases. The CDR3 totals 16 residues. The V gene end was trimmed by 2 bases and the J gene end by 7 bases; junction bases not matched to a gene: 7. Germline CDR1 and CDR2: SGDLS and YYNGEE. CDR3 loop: CASSVRLAGVNNEQFF. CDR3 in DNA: TGTGCCAGCAGCGTTAGACTAGCGGGAGTTAATAATGAGCAGTTCTTC. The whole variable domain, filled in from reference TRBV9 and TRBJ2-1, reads DSGVTQTPKHLITATGQRVTLRCSPRSGDLSVYWYQQSLDQGLQFLIQYYNGEERAKGNILERFSAQQFPDLHSELNLSSLELGDSALYFCASSVRLAGVNNEQFFGPGTRLTVL.

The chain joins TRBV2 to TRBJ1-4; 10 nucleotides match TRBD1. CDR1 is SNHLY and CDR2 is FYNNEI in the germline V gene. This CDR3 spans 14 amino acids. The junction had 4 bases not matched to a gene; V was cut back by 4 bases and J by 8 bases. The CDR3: CASSGDRGWEKLFF. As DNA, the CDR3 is TGTGCCAGCAGTGGGGACAGGGGATGGGAAAAACTGTTTTTT.

DNA of the CDR3: TGTGCCAGCAGTTACTCCGGCAGGGTTGGCGATGAGCAGTTCTTC. Protein sequence: CASSYSGRVGDEQFF. The V call is TRBV6-5, the J call TRBJ2-1; TRBD1 is a possible D gene (5 bases). Trimming removed 0 bases from V and 8 bases from J, with 14 bases in between. Germline CDR1 is MNHEY and CDR2 is SVGAGI. The length of the CDR3 is 15 residues.

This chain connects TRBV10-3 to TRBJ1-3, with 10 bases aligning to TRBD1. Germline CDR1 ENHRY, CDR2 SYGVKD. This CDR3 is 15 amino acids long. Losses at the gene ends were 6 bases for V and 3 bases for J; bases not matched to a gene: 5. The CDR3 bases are TGTGCCATCAGCGGACAGGGGGTTAGTGGAAACACCATATATTTT. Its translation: CAISGQGVSGNTIYF.

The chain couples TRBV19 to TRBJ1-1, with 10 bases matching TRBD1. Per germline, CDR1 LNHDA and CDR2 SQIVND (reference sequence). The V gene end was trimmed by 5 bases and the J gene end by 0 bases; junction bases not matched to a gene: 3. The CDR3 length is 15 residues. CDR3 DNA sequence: TGTGCCAGTAGTGACAGGGGGCAGGTGAACACTGAAGCTTTCTTT. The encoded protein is CASSDRGQVNTEAFF.

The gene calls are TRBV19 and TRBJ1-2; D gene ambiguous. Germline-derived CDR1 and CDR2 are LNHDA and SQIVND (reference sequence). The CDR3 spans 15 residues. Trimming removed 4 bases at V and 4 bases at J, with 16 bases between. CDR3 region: CASSTPLRLSYGYTF. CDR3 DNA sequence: TGTGCCAGTAGTACCCCGCTACGGCTCAGCTATGGCTACACCTTC.

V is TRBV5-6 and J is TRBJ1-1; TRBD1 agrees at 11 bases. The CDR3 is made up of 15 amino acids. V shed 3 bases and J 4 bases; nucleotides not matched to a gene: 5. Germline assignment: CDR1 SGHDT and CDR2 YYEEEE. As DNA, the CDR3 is TGTGCCAGCAGCTCGGACAGGGGGCTGGCCACTGAAGCTTTCTTT. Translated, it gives CASSSDRGLATEAFF.